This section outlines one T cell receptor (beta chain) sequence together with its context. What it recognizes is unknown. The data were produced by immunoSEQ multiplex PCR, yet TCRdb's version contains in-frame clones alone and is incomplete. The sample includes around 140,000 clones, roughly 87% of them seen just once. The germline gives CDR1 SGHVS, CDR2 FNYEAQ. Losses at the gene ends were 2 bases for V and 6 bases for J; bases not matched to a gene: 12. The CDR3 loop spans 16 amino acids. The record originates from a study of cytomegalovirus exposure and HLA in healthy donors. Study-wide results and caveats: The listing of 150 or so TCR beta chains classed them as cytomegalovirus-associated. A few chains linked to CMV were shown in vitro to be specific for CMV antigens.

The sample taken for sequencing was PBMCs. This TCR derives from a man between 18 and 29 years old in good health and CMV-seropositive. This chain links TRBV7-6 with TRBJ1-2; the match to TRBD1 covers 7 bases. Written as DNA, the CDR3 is TGTGCCAGCAGCTTAATGGCGGTAGGGGGCTTGAATGGCTACACCTTC. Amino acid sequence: CASSLMAVGGLNGYTF.